The 30 T cell receptor beta chains below all came from one sample that was sequenced in a study of cytomegalovirus exposure and HLA in healthy donors. In the PCR, 60 Vbeta and 13 Jbeta primers were used. Repertoires were generated with immunoSEQ multiplex PCR, while TCRdb's copy carries only in-frame clones and drops some. The sample shows 250,000 to 350,000 clones, just over 85% of them seen only once. The specimen was PBMCs. The receptors come from a man aged 35-49 years in good health and CMV-seropositive.

V gene TRBV7-2 combines with J gene TRBJ2-1, with D unresolved. The V and J ends lost 10 bases and 0 bases respectively, with 16 bases between them. Germline CDR1 is SGHTA and CDR2 is FQGNSA. The CDR3 is 15 residues long. In nucleotides, the CDR3 is TGTGCCACCCTGTGGCAGGCCGACTCCTACAATGAGCAGTTCTTC. This codes for CATLWQADSYNEQFF.

CDR3 protein: CASSYRRTNDEQYF. In DNA, the CDR3 is TGTGCCAGCAGTTACAGGCGGACTAACGACGAGCAGTACTTC. This rearrangement joins TRBV6-6 to TRBJ2-7; TRBD2 might be the D (6 bases). CDR1 MNHNY and CDR2 SVGAGI come from the germline V gene (reference sequence). V lost 2 bases to trimming and J lost 5 bases, with 13 bases between them. The CDR3 consists of 14 residues.

The chain links TRBV4-1 to TRBJ2-5; the match to TRBD2 covers 11 bases. This CDR3 has 18 residues. Per germline, CDR1 MGHRA and CDR2 YSYEKL. V shed 1 base, J shed 2 bases, and the junction held 9 bases outside the gene matches. CDR3 DNA sequence: TGCGCCAGCAGCCAAGTATATTTGGGACTAGCGGAACAAGAGACCCAGTACTTC. It is translated as CASSQVYLGLAEQETQYF.

The chain joins TRBV7-2 to TRBJ2-7; D not resolved. The CDR3 has 15 amino acids. Trimming took off 1 base at V and 0 bases at J, with 10 bases between the two ends. CDR1 is SGHTA and CDR2 is FQGNSA in the germline V gene. CDR3 sequence: CASSLGYANSYEQYF. The DNA for the CDR3 is TGTGCCAGCAGCTTAGGCTACGCTAACTCCTACGAGCAGTACTTC.

The chain has TRBV7-9 and TRBJ2-5; 8 nucleotides agree with TRBD1. CDR3 length: 15 amino acids. Germline CDR1 reads SEHNR; CDR2 reads FQNEAQ (reference sequence). V lost 5 bases to trimming and J lost 5 bases; unmatched junction nucleotides: 10. CDR3: CASSEGAGGMETQYF. CDR3 in DNA: TGTGCCAGCAGCGAGGGGGCAGGGGGCATGGAGACCCAGTACTTC.

This clone was counted a few times. This chain connects TRBV7-3 to TRBJ1-5, with TRBD1 identical over 8 bases. This CDR3 has 16 residues. V lost 2 bases and J lost 0; bases outside the gene matches: 3. CDR1 is SGHTA, CDR2 FQGTGA, per germline. DNA of the CDR3: TGTGCCAGCAGCTTAGCGACAGGGGATAGCAATCAGCCCCAGCATTTT. As protein: CASSLATGDSNQPQHF.

The gene calls are TRBV7-6 and TRBJ2-2; TRBD1 matches at 7 bases. Germline values: CDR1 SGHVS, CDR2 FNYEAQ. The CDR3 totals 17 residues. Trimming took 3 bases from V and 0 from J; bases not matched to a gene: 7. Here the CDR3 DNA reads TGTGCCAGCAGCTTGGAATACAGGGGCGCGAACACCGGGGAGCTGTTTTTT. As protein: CASSLEYRGANTGELFF.

The CDR3 DNA reads TGTGCCAGCAGCCACCGGGACAGGCCTCATGAGCAGTTCTTC. It translates to CASSHRDRPHEQFF. The gene calls are TRBV9 and TRBJ2-1; TRBD1 agrees at 8 bases. Germline V gene data show CDR1 as SGDLS and CDR2 as YYNGEE. V lost 4 bases and J lost 8; bases outside the gene matches: 8. The CDR3 loop spans 14 amino acids.

This clone was detected a few times. The rearrangement uses TRBV5-6 and TRBJ2-7; D perhaps matches TRBD2 (6 bases). In germline, CDR1 is SGHDT, CDR2 YYEEEE. Trimming took 3 bases from V and 3 from J, leaving 10 bases between them. The CDR3 totals 13 residues. DNA of the CDR3: TGTGCCAGCAGCTCAGCGGGCGACTACGAGCAGTACTTC. Protein: CASSSAGDYEQYF.

For the CDR3, the DNA is TGTGCCAGCAGTGACACAGGGCCCACCGGGGAGCTGTTTTTT. It translates to CASSDTGPTGELFF. The chain joins TRBV6-4 to TRBJ2-2; D may be TRBD1 (6 bases). Germline CDR1 MRHNA, CDR2 SNTAGT. Trimming cost V 2 bases and J 4 bases, with 8 bases left between them. This CDR3 is 14 amino acids long.

V gene TRBV11-2 combines with J gene TRBJ1-2; D call uncertain. This CDR3 contains 14 residues. The V gene's germline CDR1 is SGHAT and CDR2 FQNNGV. Deletions cut 0 bases from V and 5 bases from J, with 10 bases between. Here the CDR3 DNA reads TGTGCCAGCAGCTTAGAAGTATCCGAGTATGGCTACACCTTC. This codes for CASSLEVSEYGYTF.

The gene calls are TRBV13 and TRBJ2-5; 10 bases are a match to TRBD2. The CDR3 contains 16 residues. Per the germline V gene, CDR1 is PRHDT and CDR2 is FYEKMQ (reference sequence). V dropped 2 bases and J dropped 4; count of bases not matched to a gene: 7. CDR3: CASSLTLAGVLETQYF. The CDR3 DNA follows: TGTGCCAGCAGCTTAACGCTAGCGGGAGTGCTAGAGACCCAGTACTTC.

The genes are TRBV2 and TRBJ2-4; D may be TRBD2 (6 bases). V was trimmed by 6 bases and J by 1 base, leaving 10 bases between them. Germline values: CDR1 SNHLY, CDR2 FYNNEI. The CDR3 length is 14 residues. CDR3 protein: CASSPGGAKNIQYF. In DNA form, the CDR3 reads TGTGCCAGCAGCCCCGGAGGGGCCAAAAACATTCAGTACTTC.

J is TRBJ1-2 and V is TRBV4-1, with 9 bases aligning to TRBD1. This CDR3 comprises 13 residues. V dropped 1 base and J dropped 6; count of bases not matched to a gene: 0. Germline assignment: CDR1 MGHRA and CDR2 YSYEKL. For the CDR3, the DNA is TGCGCCAGCAGCCAAGGACAGGGGGATGGCTACACCTTC. Protein sequence: CASSQGQGDGYTF.

The V call is TRBV21-1, the J call TRBJ2-1; the table's D call, TRBD2, was not checked against the DNA. TRBV21-1 is described as a pseudogene. The CDR3 is made up of 20 amino acids. DNA for the CDR3: TGTGCCAGCAGCAAAGCCGAGCTAGCGGGAGGCCCGAGCTCCTACAATGAGCAGTTCTTC. Residues: CASSKAELAGGPSSYNEQFF.

This clone was found once. The rearrangement links TRBV12-2 to TRBJ2-7; the DNA was not used to check the table's D call, TRBD1. TRBV12-2 is flagged as a pseudogene. The CDR3 spans 14 residues. CDR3 nucleotide sequence: TGTGCAAGTCGCGCAATGAGACAGTTCTACGAGCAGTACTTC. It translates to CASRAMRQFYEQYF.

The chain carries TRBV7-3 and TRBJ2-3; TRBD2 matches at 7 bases. The CDR3 is 13 amino acids. In germline, CDR1 is SGHTA, CDR2 FQGTGA. Trimming took 8 bases from V and 1 from J; bases not matched to a gene: 3. The DNA of the CDR3 is TGTGCCAGCCGCGGGAGTGGCACAGATACGCAGTATTTT. Its translation is CASRGSGTDTQYF.

J is TRBJ1-2 and V is TRBV5-1; D possibly corresponds to TRBD1 (5 bases). CDR1 is SGHRS and CDR2 is YFSETQ in the germline V gene. The CDR3 is 15 residues long. V lost 0 bases to trimming and J lost 0 bases, with 9 bases between them. The CDR3 nucleotides are TGCGCCAGCAGCTTGGCACCGGGGGCTAACTATGGCTACACCTTC. Amino acid sequence: CASSLAPGANYGYTF.

This clone was counted a few times. The gene calls are TRBV4-3 and TRBJ1-2; weak D call: TRBD1 (6 bases). Germline V gene lookup returns CDR1 LGHNA and CDR2 YSLEER. V lost 3 bases to trimming and J lost 5 bases, with 16 bases between them. This CDR3 is 15 amino acids long. The chain's CDR3 is CASSQSRVRGYGYTF. In DNA, the CDR3 is TGCGCCAGCAGCCAGTCCAGGGTCAGGGGTTATGGCTACACCTTC.

This chain connects TRBV4-1 to TRBJ2-3, with TRBD2 matching over 7 bases. The CDR3 covers 17 residues. V was pared by 0 bases and J by 2 bases, with 8 bases of the junction left unmatched. Germline V gene lookup returns CDR1 MGHRA and CDR2 YSYEKL. The CDR3 region is CASSQDPQTSTTDTQYF. The CDR3 DNA sequence: TGCGCCAGCAGCCAAGATCCGCAGACTAGCACCACAGATACGCAGTATTTT.

This clone appeared a single time. The chain combines TRBV6-5 with TRBJ2-2; no clear D gene. Germline-derived CDR1 and CDR2 are MNHEY and SVGAGI. This CDR3 has 13 amino acids. Trimming stripped 8 bases from V and 7 bases from J, with 14 bases between. CDR3 DNA: TGTGCCAGCGTCAGTCTAGTGAGCGGGGAGCTGTTTTTT. Protein: CASVSLVSGELFF.

This chain connects TRBV20-1 to TRBJ2-7; tentatively, D is TRBD1 (5 bases). From germline, CDR1 is DFQATT and CDR2 SNEGSKA (reference sequence). With 4 bases removed from V and 5 bases from J, the gap between germline ends came to 9 bases. The CDR3 contains 11 residues. Here the CDR3 reads CSAKGRDEQYF. The CDR3 nucleotides read TGCAGTGCTAAGGGCAGGGACGAGCAGTACTTC.

The V gene is TRBV29-1, the J gene TRBJ1-1, with D maybe TRBD1 (5 bases). The V gene's germline CDR1 is SQVTM and CDR2 ANQGSEA. This CDR3 has 12 residues. V lost 6 bases, J lost 7 bases, and 15 bases lay in between. The CDR3 DNA reads TGCAGCGTGATAGGGGATTTGGGTGAAGCTTTCTTT. Protein sequence: CSVIGDLGEAFF.

This chain joins TRBV2 and TRBJ2-7; TRBD2 matches 15 bases. Germline values: CDR1 SNHLY, CDR2 FYNNEI. CDR3 length: 14 residues. V lost 6 bases, J lost 6 bases, and 3 bases stayed unmatched. This CDR3 reads CASSPGLAGGEQYF. CDR3 in DNA: TGTGCCAGCAGCCCGGGACTAGCGGGAGGCGAGCAGTACTTC.

The chain uses TRBV5-1 and TRBJ2-1; weak D call: TRBD2 (6 bases). This CDR3 region has 16 residues. Trimming shortened V by 4 bases and J by 1 base, and 15 bases separated the two germline ends. Looked up from germline, CDR1 is SGHRS and CDR2 is YFSETQ. CDR3 sequence (DNA): TGCGCCAGCAGCGCGGGTCTCCGGGGGTCCTACAATGAGCAGTTCTTC. It is translated as CASSAGLRGSYNEQFF.

The V call is TRBV10-3, the J call TRBJ1-5; unclear D gene. Trimming removed 8 bases from V and 0 bases from J, with 26 bases in between. Germline V gene lookup returns CDR1 ENHRY and CDR2 SYGVKD. This CDR3 has 19 residues. As DNA, the CDR3 is TGTGCCATCTTCGTCCGGGCAGGACTATCGGCCCCTAGCAATCAGCCCCAGCATTTT. Its protein product is CAIFVRAGLSAPSNQPQHF.

The chain carries TRBV28 and TRBJ2-3; 9 bases are shared with TRBD1. V was clipped by 7 bases and J by 3 bases; unmatched bases: 8. Germline assignment: CDR1 MDHEN and CDR2 SYDVKM. There are 15 residues in the CDR3. This CDR3 reads CASIPQGANTDTQYF. The DNA for the CDR3 is TGTGCCAGCATTCCACAGGGGGCTAATACAGATACGCAGTATTTT. Looking up the rest from reference TRBV28 and TRBJ2-3 gives the full variable domain: DVKVTQSSRYLVKRTGEKVFLECVQDMDHENMFWYRQDPGLGLRLIYFSYDVKMKEKGDIPEGYSVSREKKERFSLILESASTNQTSMYLCASIPQGANTDTQYFGPGTRLTVL.

The rearrangement uses TRBV7-9 and TRBJ1-5; D gene unclear. The length of the CDR3 is 14 residues. Germline V gene data show CDR1 as SEHNR and CDR2 as FQNEAQ (reference sequence). Deletions cut 2 bases from V and 7 bases from J, with 12 bases between. This chain's CDR3 is CASSLTGIGQPQHF. For the CDR3, the DNA is TGTGCCAGCAGCTTAACGGGTATCGGACAGCCCCAGCATTTT.

The genes are TRBV7-2 and TRBJ2-1; the match to TRBD1 covers 8 bases. The germline V gene encodes CDR1 SGHTA and CDR2 FQGNSA. Germline trimming cut 6 bases from V and 4 bases from J; bases unmatched to any gene: 11. The CDR3 contains 16 residues. CDR3 residues: CASRAPGTGPYNEQFF. In nucleotides, the CDR3 is TGTGCCAGCAGGGCCCCCGGGACAGGACCATACAATGAGCAGTTCTTC.

The genes are TRBV19 and TRBJ2-1; the match to TRBD1 covers 9 bases. CDR3 size: 16 residues. The germline CDR1 and CDR2 sequences are LNHDA and SQIVND (reference sequence). V shed 4 bases and J 10 bases; nucleotides not matched to a gene: 14. CDR3 coding DNA: TGTGCCAGTAGTACCCCCTCTACAGGGGGCGGGTGGGAGCAGTTCTTC. Amino acid sequence: CASSTPSTGGGWEQFF.